The present TCR beta chain was sequenced within a study of blood T cell repertoires in COVID-19 (dated by TCRdb to the early 2020s). With regard to the full study: Collaborator samples came from the United States, Italy and Spain and covered acute and convalescent phases of COVID-19. The prospective study material was composed of cDNA or gDNA derived from T cells, B-cell-depleted T cells, or PBMCs. The dataset comprised deeply sampled blood TCRbeta repertoires from subjects exposed to, actively infected with, or recovered from COVID-19. A freely available public database, intended as a resource for researchers studying the immune response to SARS-CoV-2, is where the repertoires were released. Samples came from the ongoing ImmuneRACE study (first 160 participants) plus 1,254 subjects from 6 global collaborators. Nearly every sample came with metadata listing a de-identified subject ID, COVID-19 status, age in years and sex. Where available, HLA class I and class II types were taken from metadata supplied by the sample provider and were not determined by assay-based typing.

This clone has more than one count but fewer than ten. Its binding antigen is unknown. Qualities for individual bases were not recorded, and no much larger clone is one base off. Broader findings and caveats from the paper: The amount of clinical and demographic metadata varied by source and participant and was provided uncurated.

TCRbeta CDR3 regions were amplified from genomic DNA by means of the immunoSEQ Assay, a bias-controlled multiplex PCR. Under the source paper's analysis protocol: The number of nucleated cells in each sample was estimated by amplification of reference gene primers within the assay. To quantify the absolute abundance of each unique TCRbeta CDR3 rearrangement, sequence reads were collapsed and filtered. For each sample, productive Simpson clonality was calculated as the square root of Simpson's diversity index over productive rearrangements. TCRdb limited this immuneACCESS table to in-frame rearrangements with V and J called. A share of clones is missing; checked studies link under half to unresolved V genes, and the rest is unexplained. The V and J calls and clone size were taken over from that table, and D and trimming were inferred from the DNA. The table for this sample lists fewer than 150,000 clones; approximately 83% of them were counted only once. The top ten clones comprise about 18% of the sample.

Including the terminal cysteine and phenylalanine, the CDR3 comprises 13 residues. Kept here is only the CDR3 DNA, which spans 39 bases and is read in frame from base 1. The germline V and J ends show losses of 1 base and 11 bases respectively, and no gene match explains 7 bases of the junction. From a lookup of the germline V gene, CDR1 and CDR2 are ENHRY and SYGVKD. Samples from volunteer blood donors who had recovered from COVID-19 were contributed by a second Seattle source. Whole blood was collected in K2EDTA tubes by collaborating institutions according to the institutions' own protocols. For TCRbeta analysis, collaborator samples were shipped as frozen whole blood, as isolated PBMCs, or as DNA extracted from either sample type.

The chain couples TRBV10-3 to TRBJ1-1, and 7 bases in between align with TRBD1. This sequence originates from a woman between 45 and 65 years old who had recovered from COVID-19. Material: peripheral blood. The base sequence is TGTGCCATCAGTGAGTTTGATAACAGGGGTGCTTTCTTT. Its product reads: CAISEFDNRGAFF.